The sequence of this T cell receptor beta chain was determined in a study of identical twins (dated by TCRdb to 2016 to 2017). Context from the whole study: TCR alpha and beta repertoires from monozygotic twins, unrelated adults of various ages and cord blood were deep-sequenced to test whether fetal clonotypes persist. To rule out contamination, the twin experiments were replicated at different times with different library preparation protocols. The paper's findings and limits, for the study overall: Abundant cord blood beta clonotypes had fewer insertions, young adult naive repertoires showed a similar but weaker trend, and memory repertoires showed no such trend. Excess twin sharing in beta out-of-frame sequences was weaker because fewer shared sequences lowered the signal-to-noise ratio. Invariant T cells such as MAIT and iNKT could partly confound zero-insertion analyses, although diverse VJ usage argued against such confounding for most clonotypes. Because the same donors could not be followed over many years, the conclusions relied on cross-sectional statistical analysis. In monozygotic twins, recombination models systematically underestimated out-of-frame TCR alpha sharing, but the models matched the sharing seen between unrelated individuals. Compared with coincidental sharing between unrelated individuals, out-of-frame TCR alpha sequences shared between twins had an excess of sequences with low generation probability.

The CDR3 holds 13 amino acids from the cysteine to the phenylalanine. Left in the record is the CDR3 DNA by itself, 39 bases read in frame from the first base. Deletion took 2 bases off V and 6 bases off J, with a span of 13 bases between the germline ends. Looking up the germline V gene (reference sequence) yields CDR1 DFQATT and CDR2 SNEGSKA. Libraries came from 5' RACE. The sequencer was an Illumina HiSeq 2000. A universal primer binding site was added through template switching, and the final cDNA carried a unique molecular identifier so that TCR cDNA molecules could be counted accurately. Specific primers in the conserved constant-segment region were used to synthesize first-strand cDNA for the TCR alpha and beta chains. To control for contamination, each cDNA library was double barcoded with a SMART-Mk sample barcode plus Illumina barcodes. TruSeq adapter sequences, together with Illumina sample barcodes, were added in two successive PCR steps. Sequencing of the TCR alpha and beta cDNA libraries was done on the Illumina HiSeq platform using custom primers. As for the original processing: Raw reads were processed with MiGEC to extract unique molecular identifiers, and MiXCR was used to determine CDR3 positions. Recombination models were inferred per individual with the repgenHMM and IGoR tools using an EM algorithm. The tcR package in R was used for shared clonotype analysis, with sharing normalized by the product of cloneset sizes. To study raw recombination without the effects of thymic and clonal selection, out-of-frame nonproductive sequences were analyzed. Clones were called with MiXCR by TCRdb after fastp trimmed the public reads at Q25, and only in-frame beta chains were retained. Duplicate CDR3 protein sequences are folded into a single record with the most common DNA and genes. For this entry, the V and J calls and clone size follow TCRdb and not the study's own pipeline. Within this sample are hundreds of thousands of distinct CDR3 sequences, with less than 7% of them counted one time only. Of the sample, roughly 2% is held by the ten largest clones.

Only healthy Caucasian donors were included. Three unrelated non-twin adults were also sequenced: a male aged 18 to 30, a male aged 50 to 60 and a female aged 50 to 60. Miltenyi CD45RO+ enrichment and human naive T-cell isolation kits were used to isolate memory (CD45RO+) and naive T cells from PBMC. In this sample, this clonotype turned up many times. The target of this receptor is not known. The record has no base qualities; no much larger clone is one base away. The chain uses TRBV20-1 and TRBJ1-1; the D gene is perhaps TRBD1, from 5 matching bases. Sequenced sample: naive T cells sorted from blood. The cell subset or site label here, explained by the study, means: cells isolated with a human naive T-cell isolation kit. The receptor was isolated from a man in his late teens or twenties in good health. The CDR3 amino acid sequence is: CSARRQGLSEAFF. The DNA is as follows: TGCAGTGCTAGACGGCAGGGCCTGTCTGAAGCTTTCTTT.